The T cell receptor beta chain described here comes from a study of OX40 agonist ivuxolimab in advanced cancers. At the level of the study: An agonistic anti-OX40 (CD134) antibody, ivuxolimab, was used to treat the patients. Every 2 weeks, patients received ivuxolimab intravenously, dosed at 0.01 to 10 mg/kg. Participants averaged approximately 60 years of age (range about 23 to 90) and were roughly 80% male. Findings and limits, study-wide: Expanded peripheral T cells had an undetermined antigen specificity.

Remarks on this clone: Its antigen remains unknown.

The V end was cut by 2 bases, the J end by 1 base, with 14 bases between. This CDR3 is 16 amino acids long. Germline values: CDR1 LNHNV, CDR2 YYDKDF (reference sequence). The protocol was immunoSEQ multiplex PCR, while the TCRdb copy is restricted to in-frame clones and leaves out a portion. The sample lists fewer than 60,000 clones, 85% occurring once. This specimen was CD4+ or CD8+ T cells sorted from blood, taken in a trial of the OX40 agonist ivuxolimab. The sequence came from an adult with an advanced solid tumor such as melanoma, head and neck, liver or kidney cancer. The V and J genes are TRBV15 and TRBJ1-2; D remains unclear. The CDR3 loop is CATSRRLQPSNYGYTF. CDR3 DNA: TGTGCCACCAGCAGACGACTCCAGCCCAGTAACTATGGCTACACCTTC.